This TCR beta chain originates from a study of T cells expressing NK-cell markers. Whole-study context: The sequencing cohort of eight donors included seven HCMV-seropositive individuals and one seronegative individual. General study results and limits: These clonotypes additionally ranked first within the CD3+CD56-NKG2C+ fraction of a few donors. About six donors carried dominant NKG2C+ clonotypes that made up 1.0-7.0% of their CD8+ T cells.

The CDR3 spans 16 residues. For this clonotype: Its antigen remains unidentified.

The authors made TCR beta cDNA libraries by 5'RACE template switching. This switching added a universal primer site and UMIs. Using the 5' RACE reads, TCRdb records one entry per CDR3 protein without DNA. The sample includes roughly 300,000 distinct CDR3 sequences. This clonotype originated in a woman between 18 and 69 years old in good health. The V and J genes are TRBV12-3 or TRBV12-4 and TRBJ2-1; TCRdb's D call, TRBD1, is unchecked because there is no DNA. Sequencing was carried out using blood T cells: a sorted CD56 or NKG2C T cell subset, CD4+ or CD8+ T cells, or bulk PBMC T cells (not recorded which). CDR3 residues: CASSPPWGGGDNEQFF.